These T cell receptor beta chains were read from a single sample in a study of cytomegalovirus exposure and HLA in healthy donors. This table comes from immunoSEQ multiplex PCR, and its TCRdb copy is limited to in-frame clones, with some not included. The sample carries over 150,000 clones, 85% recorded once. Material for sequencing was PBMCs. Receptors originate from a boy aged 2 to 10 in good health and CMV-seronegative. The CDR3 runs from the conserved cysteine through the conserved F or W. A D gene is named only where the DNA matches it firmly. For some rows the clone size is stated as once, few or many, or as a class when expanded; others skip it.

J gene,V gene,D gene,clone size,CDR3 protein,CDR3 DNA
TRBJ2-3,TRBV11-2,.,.,CASSRDLLNTQYF,TGTGCCAGCAGCCGGGATCTCTTAAATACGCAGTATTTT
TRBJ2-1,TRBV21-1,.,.,CASTRFGTGGNEQFF,TGTGCCAGCACTCGCTTTGGGACAGGGGGGAATGAGCAGTTCTTC
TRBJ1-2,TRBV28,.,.,CASSLNNGALYGYTF,TGTGCCAGCAGTTTAAACAACGGAGCTCTCTATGGCTACACCTTC
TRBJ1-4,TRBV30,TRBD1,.,CAWSTWTGTATNEKLFF,TGTGCCTGGAGTACCTGGACAGGGACAGCAACTAATGAAAAACTGTTTTTT
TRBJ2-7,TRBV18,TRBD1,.,CASSPRTGSHEQYF,TGTGCCAGCTCACCGCGGACAGGGAGCCACGAGCAGTACTTC
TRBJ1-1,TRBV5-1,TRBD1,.,CASSLWNRGSTEAFF,TGCGCCAGCAGCCTCTGGAACAGGGGGTCCACTGAAGCTTTCTTT
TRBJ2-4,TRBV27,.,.,CASRPRPGGAPAKNIQYF,TGTGCCAGCAGGCCGCGTCCTGGGGGGGCACCCGCCAAAAACATTCAGTACTTC
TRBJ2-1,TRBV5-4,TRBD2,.,CASSSGGRAFSSYNEQFF,TGTGCCAGCAGCTCGGGCGGGAGGGCGTTCAGCTCCTACAATGAGCAGTTCTTC
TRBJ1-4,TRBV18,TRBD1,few,CASSPRGLEEKLFF,TGTGCCAGCTCTCCCAGGGGGTTAGAAGAAAAACTGTTTTTT
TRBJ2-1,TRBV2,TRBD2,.,CASRGSGDEQFF,TGTGCCAGCAGGGGTAGCGGGGACGAGCAGTTCTTC
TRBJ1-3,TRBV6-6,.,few,CASSQISGNTIYF,TGTGCCAGCAGCCAGATCTCTGGAAACACCATATATTTT
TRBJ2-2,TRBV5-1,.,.,CASSLEGTTGELFF,TGCGCCAGCAGCTTGGAGGGGACTACCGGGGAGCTGTTTTTT
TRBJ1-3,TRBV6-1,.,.,CASRGPGSPGNTIYF,TGTGCCAGCAGGGGCCCTGGGTCGCCTGGAAACACCATATATTTT
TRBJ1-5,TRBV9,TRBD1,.,CASSADLGQVGNQPQHF,TGTGCCAGCAGCGCGGACCTAGGACAGGTCGGAAATCAGCCCCAGCATTTT
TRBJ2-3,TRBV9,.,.,CASSPRRGPDTQYF,TGTGCCAGCAGCCCGCGGAGAGGCCCAGATACGCAGTATTTT
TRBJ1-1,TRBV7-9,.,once,CSSSLDQGYTEAFF,TGTTCCAGCAGCTTAGATCAGGGATACACTGAAGCTTTCTTT
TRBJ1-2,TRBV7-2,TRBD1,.,CASSTQTGERGYTF,TGTGCCAGCAGCACCCAAACAGGGGAGCGAGGCTACACCTTC
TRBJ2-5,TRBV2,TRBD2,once,CASSDLLASQETQYF,TGTGCCAGCAGTGATCTACTAGCGAGCCAAGAGACCCAGTACTTC
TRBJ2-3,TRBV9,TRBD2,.,CASSAALAGVDTQYF,TGTGCCAGCAGCGCCGCGCTAGCGGGAGTAGATACGCAGTATTTT
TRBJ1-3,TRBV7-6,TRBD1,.,CASSLGRDRGLNTIYF,TGTGCCAGCAGCTTAGGGAGGGACAGGGGACTAAACACCATATATTTT
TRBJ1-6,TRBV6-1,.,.,CASSDQTAGGRSYNSPLHF,TGTGCCAGCAGTGACCAGACCGCCGGGGGACGGTCCTATAATTCACCCCTCCACTTT
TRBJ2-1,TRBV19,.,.,CASRRGIAERLNEQFF,TGTGCCAGTCGACGTGGGATAGCGGAAAGACTCAATGAGCAGTTCTTC
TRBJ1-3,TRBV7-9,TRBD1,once,CSSSFSGTGVGNTIYF,TGTTCCAGCAGCTTTTCCGGGACAGGAGTAGGAAACACCATATATTTT
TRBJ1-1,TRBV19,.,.,CASSIGTVNTEAFF,TGTGCCAGTAGTATAGGGACAGTTAACACTGAAGCTTTCTTT